Below, 24 T cell receptor beta chains from the same sample are listed, as sequenced in a study of T cells in Graves' hyperthyroidism and ophthalmopathy. There were TCR beta CDR3 regions amplified from RNA transcripts. RT-PCR in the first round (using the HTBI primer set) targeted the TCR CDR3. MiXCR was run by TCRdb on the multiplex PCR reads, yielding one entry per CDR3 protein. The sample shows about 130,000 distinct CDR3 sequences, around 20% of them seen only once. Source material: blood. These receptors originate from a woman between 45 and 65 years old with Graves' hyperthyroidism that later progressed to Graves' ophthalmopathy.

The genes are TRBV27 and TRBJ2-3; no clear D. CDR3 length: 15 residues. V lost 5 bases, J lost 5 bases, and 17 bases lay in between. Germline assignment: CDR1 MNHEY and CDR2 SMNVEV (reference sequence). The CDR3 is CASSPLRPWGDTQYF. The CDR3 DNA sequence: TGTGCCAGCAGTCCGTTGAGGCCCTGGGGAGATACGCAGTATTTT.

This clonotype turned up a few times. The chain couples TRBV20-1 to TRBJ2-1; D is perhaps TRBD2 (6 bases). This CDR3 is 17 amino acids long. The V gene's germline CDR1 is DFQATT and CDR2 SNEGSKA (reference sequence). V was shortened by 6 bases and J by 0 bases, with 21 bases between the two germline ends. CDR3 loop: CSANKGSSGGSYNEQFF. The CDR3 region has the DNA TGCAGTGCGAACAAAGGGAGTAGCGGAGGCTCCTACAATGAGCAGTTCTTC.

This chain connects TRBV11-2 to TRBJ2-5; 12 bases fit TRBD2. Germline CDR1 SGHAT, CDR2 FQNNGV. The CDR3 consists of 14 residues. Trimming cost V 5 bases and J 13 bases; bases outside gene matches: 11. The chain's CDR3 is CASSPWTSGTFTYF. The CDR3 bases are TGTGCCAGCAGCCCCTGGACTAGCGGGACGTTTACGTACTTC.

The genes are TRBV28 and TRBJ1-3, with D hard to call. Germline CDR1 is MDHEN and CDR2 is SYDVKM. Trimming pared 2 bases from V and 2 bases from J, leaving 10 bases between. The CDR3 contains 15 residues. The CDR3 loop is CASSLGGKAGNTIYF. CDR3 nucleotides: TGTGCCAGCAGTTTAGGCGGAAAAGCTGGAAACACCATATATTTT.

This clonotype was counted many times. V usage is TRBV30 and J usage is TRBJ2-5, with 8 bases fitting TRBD1. Germline CDR1 and CDR2: GTSNPN and SVGIG (reference sequence). The CDR3 sequence is 12 residues long. The trim removed 7 bases at V and 2 bases at J, leaving 3 bases unmatched. The DNA of the CDR3 is TGTGCCTTCGGACAGGGACAAGAGACCCAGTACTTC. Its translation: CAFGQGQETQYF.

The chain uses TRBV7-3 and TRBJ2-5; D is unclear. The V and J ends lost 3 bases and 14 bases respectively, with 13 bases between them. The CDR3 is 11 amino acids. CDR1 is SGHTA, CDR2 FQGTGA, per germline. DNA for the CDR3: TGTGCCAGCAGCTTTAAGCAGCCTCCTTACTTC. Protein: CASSFKQPPYF. Combining the CDR3 with reference TRBV7-3 and TRBJ2-5 gives the whole variable domain GAGVSQTPSNKVTEKGKYVELRCDPISGHTALYWYRQSLGQGPEFLIYFQGTGAADDSGLPNDRFFAVRPEGSVSTLKIQRTERGDSAVYLCASSFKQPPYFGPGTRLLVL.

In this sample, this clonotype turned up many times. The rearrangement uses TRBV5-6 and TRBJ1-2, with D possibly matching TRBD1 (5 bases). V was clipped by 3 bases and J by 7 bases, with 13 bases between them. The length of the CDR3 is 13 residues. Germline V gene lookup returns CDR1 SGHDT and CDR2 YYEEEE. CDR3 amino acids: CASSWSRQGGYTF. CDR3 DNA sequence: TGTGCCAGCAGCTGGAGTAGGCAGGGTGGCTACACCTTC.

This clonotype was observed a few times. V gene TRBV12-3 or TRBV12-4 combines with J gene TRBJ1-2; D might be TRBD1 (6 bases). The CDR3 consists of 14 residues. V shed 6 bases and J shed 4 bases, with 15 bases lying between them. The CDR3 is CASSYTGWGYGYTF. The CDR3, as DNA: TGTGCCAGCAGCTATACAGGGTGGGGCTATGGCTACACCTTC.

CDR3 in DNA: TGTGCCAGCAGCCCGGGACGGGGGAGGCATGAAAAACTGTTTTTT. It encodes CASSPGRGRHEKLFF. The chain uses TRBV3-1 and TRBJ1-4; TRBD1 is a possible D gene (5 bases). The germline V gene has CDR1 LGHDT and CDR2 YNNKEL (reference sequence). The length of the CDR3 is 15 residues. V was clipped by 4 bases and J by 6 bases, with 15 bases between them. The full variable domain, in which reference TRBV3-1 and TRBJ1-4 provide the parts outside the CDR3, is DTAVSQTPKYLVTQMGNDKSIKCEQNLGHDTMYWYKQDSKKFLKIMFSYNNKELIINETVPNRFSPKSPDKAHLNLHINSLELGDSAVYFCASSPGRGRHEKLFFGSGTQLSVL.

This clonotype was seen repeatedly, ten times or more. This sequence joins TRBV6-1 and TRBJ1-1; D gene ambiguous. The CDR3 length is 13 residues. Germline CDR1 is MNHNS and CDR2 is SASEGT. V gave up 5 bases and J gave up 3 bases, with 10 bases separating them. The DNA of the CDR3 is TGTGCCAGCAGTTTTGAGATTTACACTGAAGCTTTCTTT. Translation: CASSFEIYTEAFF.

This clonotype was found once. This rearrangement joins TRBV14 to TRBJ2-3, with a possible D match to TRBD2 (5 bases). V was shortened by 1 base and J by 4 bases, with 12 bases between the two germline ends. This CDR3 is built from 15 residues. Looked up from germline, CDR1 is SGHDN and CDR2 is FVKESK. CDR3 amino acids: CASSQGGVWSDTQYF. DNA of the CDR3: TGTGCCAGCAGCCAAGGGGGAGTATGGTCAGATACGCAGTATTTT.

This clonotype was found many times. In nucleotides, the CDR3 is TGTGCCTGGAGTTGGGGGGAGCCGGTCGAGCAGTACTTC. Translating it yields CAWSWGEPVEQYF. V usage is TRBV30 and J usage is TRBJ2-7; possibly TRBD2 for D (6 bases). The CDR3 contains 13 residues. CDR1 is GTSNPN, CDR2 SVGIG, per germline (reference sequence). Trimming removed 2 bases at V and 6 bases at J, with 14 bases between.

This clonotype was seen many times. The rearrangement links TRBV12-3 or TRBV12-4 to TRBJ2-1, with 13 bases identical to TRBD2. CDR3 length: 15 residues. Trimming took 3 bases from V and 4 from J; bases not matched to a gene: 0. The CDR3 nucleotides are TGTGCCAGCAGTTTGACTAGCGGGAGGTACAATGAGCAGTTCTTC. Translated, it gives CASSLTSGRYNEQFF.

This clonotype was recorded at least ten times. V is TRBV20-1 and J is TRBJ2-1; 7 bases match TRBD2. CDR3 length: 15 residues. CDR1 and CDR2 from the germline V gene are DFQATT and SNEGSKA (reference sequence). The ends lost 8 bases at V and 5 bases at J; junction bases unmatched: 15. The CDR3: CSSKARREGNNEQFF. Here the CDR3 DNA reads TGCAGTTCGAAAGCGAGGAGGGAGGGCAACAATGAGCAGTTCTTC.

The table lists this clonotype with many counts. The V and J genes are TRBV6-1 and TRBJ1-1, with D perhaps TRBD1 (5 bases). Trimming stripped 5 bases from V and 7 bases from J, with 17 bases between. Germline CDR1 and CDR2: MNHNS and SASEGT. There are 14 residues in the CDR3. CDR3 in DNA: TGTGCCAGCAGTTACCCCCGGGCGGGGGATGAAGCTTTCTTT. Protein sequence: CASSYPRAGDEAFF.

In its sample, this clonotype was seen many times. V is TRBV28 and J is TRBJ2-1; 9 bases are a match to TRBD1. This CDR3 is 21 amino acids long. Germline CDR1 MDHEN, CDR2 SYDVKM. V dropped 7 bases and J dropped 2; count of bases not matched to a gene: 24. CDR3 nucleotides: TGTGCCAGCAAATCGGACAGGGGACCAGCCGATCTAGCGACCCCCTACAATGAGCAGTTCTTC. Amino acid sequence: CASKSDRGPADLATPYNEQFF.

This clonotype was counted ten times or more. J is TRBJ1-2 and V is TRBV30; TRBD1 matches at 9 bases. CDR3 length equals 12 residues. V shed 1 base and J 7 bases; nucleotides not matched to a gene: 1. Germline loops: CDR1 GTSNPN, CDR2 SVGIG (reference sequence). The CDR3 DNA is TGTGCCTGGAGTGGGACAGGGGCTGGCTACACCTTC. Translating it yields CAWSGTGAGYTF. Combining the CDR3 with reference TRBV30 and TRBJ1-2 gives the whole variable domain SQTIHQWPATLVQPVGSPLSLECTVEGTSNPNLYWYRQAAGRGLQLLFYSVGIGQISSEVPQNLSASRPQDRQFILSSKKLLLSDSGFYLCAWSGTGAGYTFGSGTRLTVV.

This clonotype was seen more than once but under ten times. This CDR3 is CASSLSHSQNTEAFF. The CDR3 DNA is TGTGCCAGCAGCCTTTCACACAGCCAGAACACTGAAGCTTTCTTT. V is TRBV7-2 and J is TRBJ1-1; D is unresolved. There are 15 residues in the CDR3. Trimming stripped 5 bases from V and 1 base from J, with 14 bases between. The germline gives CDR1 SGHTA, CDR2 FQGNSA.

In its sample, this clonotype was seen many times. V is TRBV6-1 and J is TRBJ2-3; maybe TRBD1 (5 bases). The CDR3 consists of 16 residues. V shed 5 bases and J shed 1 base, with 16 bases lying between them. Germline V gives CDR1 MNHNS, CDR2 SASEGT. The CDR3 DNA follows: TGTGCCAGCAGTTACGGCCTCAGGGCAGGCACAGATACGCAGTATTTT. Encoded protein: CASSYGLRAGTDTQYF.

There are many counts of this clonotype. The gene calls are TRBV11-2 and TRBJ2-7; D gene unclear. The CDR3 is 13 amino acids. In germline, CDR1 is SGHAT, CDR2 FQNNGV. Trimming left V 1 base short and J 3 bases short, with 7 bases between. This CDR3 is CASSLGPIYEQYF. For the CDR3, the DNA is TGTGCCAGCAGCTTAGGACCAATCTACGAGCAGTACTTC.

This clonotype was picked up many times. It may be a read error: a sequence one base away is much more abundant. The rearrangement links TRBV6-1 to TRBJ2-3; the match to TRBD2 covers 11 bases. CDR3 size: 15 residues. Germline trimming cut 5 bases from V and 3 bases from J; bases unmatched to any gene: 4. Per germline, CDR1 MNHNS and CDR2 SASEGT. The CDR3 DNA sequence: TGTGCCAGCAGTACCGGGACTAGCGGAACAGATACGCAGTATTTT. Translating it yields CASSTGTSGTDTQYF.

The sample holds many counts of this clonotype. This rearrangement joins TRBV28 to TRBJ2-7, with D perhaps assigned TRBD1 or TRBD2 (5 bases each). Germline V gene sequence: CDR1 MDHEN, CDR2 SYDVKM. CDR3 size: 13 residues. V was cut by 5 bases and J by 4 bases, with 12 bases left in between. In nucleotides, the CDR3 is TGTGCCAGCAGTGGTGGGGGTGGTTACGAGCAGTACTTC. It yields the protein CASSGGGGYEQYF.

The chain carries TRBV27 and TRBJ2-1, with D uncertain. V was cut by 5 bases and J by 2 bases, with 13 bases left in between. Germline V lookup: CDR1 MNHEY, CDR2 SMNVEV (reference sequence). The CDR3 has 15 residues. The CDR3 region is CASSMMGFAYNEQFF. CDR3 coding DNA: TGTGCCAGCAGTATGATGGGGTTCGCCTACAATGAGCAGTTCTTC.

This chain joins TRBV18 and TRBJ2-6; D remains ambiguous. Trimming took 2 bases from V and 1 from J, leaving 9 bases between them. CDR3 size: 16 residues. Germline CDR1 and CDR2: KGHSH and LQKENI. The CDR3 sequence is CASSPFDVSGANVLTF. The CDR3 nucleotides are TGTGCCAGCTCACCATTCGACGTATCTGGGGCCAACGTCCTGACTTTC. Full variable domain (missing parts from reference TRBV18 and TRBJ2-6): NAGVMQNPRHLVRRRGQEARLRCSPMKGHSHVYWYRQLPEEGLKFMVYLQKENIIDESGMPKERFSAEFPKEGPSILRIQQVVRGDSAAYFCASSPFDVSGANVLTFGAGSRLTVL.